Below are 15 T cell receptor beta chains sequenced from a single sample in a study of human T cells and chemical hapten exposure. Stated time point: patch test 3, about 24 weeks after DPC sensitization. As to treatment: therapeutic diphenylcyclopropenone sensitization with weekly scalp DPC. TCRdb ran MiXCR on the RACE reads and lists one entry per CDR3 protein. The sample carries more than 95,000 distinct CDR3 sequences, about 28% recorded once. This sample comprised whole blood, obtained in connection with sensitization to the hapten diphenylcyclopropenone (DPC). The receptors shown here come from a man aged 40-49 years with alopecia areata. Some clones in this sample may be carry-over from other donors' samples.

This clonotype has a handful of counts. This chain links TRBV15 with TRBJ1-1; D gene unclear. Germline lookup yields CDR1 LNHNV and CDR2 YYDKDF (reference sequence). Trimming shortened V by 0 bases and J by 0 bases, and 5 bases separated the two germline ends. CDR3 length equals 14 residues. CDR3 nucleotides: TGTGCCACCAGCAGAGATACGATGAACACTGAAGCTTTCTTT. Amino acid sequence: CATSRDTMNTEAFF.

The chain employs TRBV2 and TRBJ2-3; 11 bases fit TRBD2. V lost 6 bases, J lost 2 bases, and 4 bases stayed unmatched. The CDR3 is 15 residues long. Germline lookup yields CDR1 SNHLY and CDR2 FYNNEI. CDR3 loop: CASRLAGVTTDTQYF. The CDR3 DNA sequence: TGTGCCAGCAGACTAGCGGGAGTTACCACAGATACGCAGTATTTT.

Only a few counts were recorded for this clonotype. The J gene is TRBJ2-6, the V gene TRBV6-2 or TRBV6-3; maybe TRBD1 (5 bases). This CDR3 has 19 residues. Germline V gene lookup returns CDR1 MNHEY and CDR2 SVGEGT. V lost 4 bases to trimming and J lost 0 bases, with 19 bases between them. DNA of the CDR3: TGTGCCAGCAGTTTTCGTGGGGCTTCCAGGAACTCTGGGGCCAACGTCCTGACTTTC. This translates into CASSFRGASRNSGANVLTF.

By frequency in the sample, this clonotype is medium-sized. The chain combines TRBV28 with TRBJ1-1, with TRBD1 matching 10 bases. The V gene end was trimmed by 7 bases and the J gene end by 6 bases; junction bases not matched to a gene: 5. CDR1 MDHEN and CDR2 SYDVKM come from the germline V gene. The CDR3 is made up of 13 amino acids. Written as DNA, the CDR3 is TGTGCCAGCACCCGGGACAGGGGCTCTGAAGCTTTCTTT. Protein sequence: CASTRDRGSEAFF. The full variable domain, its missing parts supplied by reference TRBV28 and TRBJ1-1, is DVKVTQSSRYLVKRTGEKVFLECVQDMDHENMFWYRQDPGLGLRLIYFSYDVKMKEKGDIPEGYSVSREKKERFSLILESASTNQTSMYLCASTRDRGSEAFFGQGTRLTVV.

This clonotype has more than one count but fewer than ten. This chain joins TRBV12-3 or TRBV12-4 and TRBJ2-7; 8 positions match TRBD2. This CDR3 is built from 15 residues. Trimming removed 6 bases from V and 3 bases from J; junction bases left unmatched: 10. Written as DNA, the CDR3 is TGTGCCAGCAGCCTAGGCGGGGGGAACCGCTACGAGCAGTACTTC. Amino acids: CASSLGGGNRYEQYF.

In its sample, this clonotype was seen a few times. This rearrangement joins TRBV14 to TRBJ2-3; 10 nucleotides agree with TRBD2. V shed 4 bases, J shed 7 bases, and the junction held 2 bases outside the gene matches. The CDR3 runs 13 residues. Per the germline V gene, CDR1 is SGHDN and CDR2 is FVKESK. CDR3 loop: CASSPSGSNTQYF. The DNA for the CDR3 is TGTGCCAGCAGCCCTAGCGGGAGTAATACGCAGTATTTT.

This clonotype was observed a few times. The rearrangement joins TRBV28 to TRBJ2-3; maybe TRBD2 (6 bases). The CDR3 loop spans 11 amino acids. Deletions cut 6 bases from V and 7 bases from J, with 8 bases between. In germline, CDR1 is MDHEN, CDR2 SYDVKM. The CDR3 coding sequence is TGTGCCAGCAGGGGAGGCAATACGCAGTATTTT. Its translation: CASRGGNTQYF.

The gene calls are TRBV4-1 and TRBJ2-7; TRBD1 aligns across 9 bases. The CDR3 spans 15 residues. The V segment lost 1 base and the J segment 5 bases; nucleotides outside the gene matches: 6. Germline assignment: CDR1 MGHRA and CDR2 YSYEKL. The CDR3 DNA reads TGCGCCAGCAGCCAAGTGTCACAGGGGGCCGACGAGCAGTACTTC. This translates into CASSQVSQGADEQYF.

This chain links TRBV12-3 or TRBV12-4 with TRBJ2-7; D gene uncertain. CDR3 size: 14 residues. V was shortened by 2 bases and J by 1 base, with 9 bases between the two germline ends. The CDR3 spells CASSLNGQSYEQYF. In nucleotides, the CDR3 is TGTGCCAGCAGTTTAAACGGCCAATCCTACGAGCAGTACTTC.

A few counts support this clonotype. The chain is built from TRBV12-3 or TRBV12-4 and TRBJ2-7; 7 bases match TRBD2. V lost 11 bases, J lost 5 bases, and 21 bases stayed unmatched. The CDR3 runs 16 residues. The CDR3 reads CAQKALAGPCYHEQYF. The CDR3 DNA follows: TGTGCCCAAAAGGCGTTAGCGGGTCCGTGTTACCACGAGCAGTACTTC.

This clonotype was counted a few times. The chain links TRBV4-2 to TRBJ2-3; TRBD2 matches 9 bases. The V segment lost 1 base and the J segment 0 bases; nucleotides outside the gene matches: 2. The germline gives CDR1 LGHNA, CDR2 YNFKEQ. This CDR3 spans 16 amino acids. The CDR3 bases are TGTGCCAGCAGCCAAGTAACTAGCGGGAGCACAGATACGCAGTATTTT. Translating gives CASSQVTSGSTDTQYF.

The table lists this clonotype with a count of one. V usage is TRBV2 and J usage is TRBJ2-7; TRBD2 matches 9 bases. Per the germline V gene, CDR1 is SNHLY and CDR2 is FYNNEI. J lost 3 bases, V lost 5 bases, and 2 bases had no gene match. This CDR3 region has 13 residues. The DNA of the CDR3 is TGTGCCAGCAGTCGGACTAGCGACTACGAGCAGTACTTC. This sequence encodes CASSRTSDYEQYF.

The chain is built from TRBV2 and TRBJ2-5; D is uncertain. CDR3 size: 11 residues. Between the trimmed V and J ends, which lost 4 bases and 3 bases, there was a span of 3 bases. Germline V gene lookup returns CDR1 SNHLY and CDR2 FYNNEI. This chain's CDR3 is CASSVEETQYF. The CDR3 DNA follows: TGTGCCAGCAGTGTAGAAGAGACCCAGTACTTC.

The chain has TRBV10-1 and TRBJ2-7; D ambiguous. V was shortened by 2 bases and J by 6 bases, with 11 bases between the two germline ends. CDR3 length equals 13 residues. CDR1 WNHNN and CDR2 SYGVQD come from the germline V gene (reference sequence). CDR3 protein: CASSEAVAREQYF. The CDR3 region has the DNA TGCGCCAGCAGTGAGGCGGTAGCCCGCGAGCAGTACTTC.

The V and J genes are TRBV20-1 and TRBJ2-3; D ambiguous. The CDR3 extends over 13 amino acids. The germline V gene encodes CDR1 DFQATT and CDR2 SNEGSKA (reference sequence). V was pared by 3 bases and J by 2 bases, with 9 bases between. In DNA, the CDR3 is TGCAGTGCTAGGTCTGACGCCACAGATACGCAGTATTTT. Protein sequence: CSARSDATDTQYF.